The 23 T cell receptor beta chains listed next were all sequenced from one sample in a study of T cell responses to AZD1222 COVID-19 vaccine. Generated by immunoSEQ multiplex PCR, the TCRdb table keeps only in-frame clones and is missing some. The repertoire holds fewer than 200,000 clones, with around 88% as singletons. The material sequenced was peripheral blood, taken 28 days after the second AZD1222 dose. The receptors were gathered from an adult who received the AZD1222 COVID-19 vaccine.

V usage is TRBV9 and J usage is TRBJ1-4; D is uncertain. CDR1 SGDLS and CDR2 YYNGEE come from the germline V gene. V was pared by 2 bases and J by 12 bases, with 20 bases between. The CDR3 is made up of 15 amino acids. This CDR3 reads CASSVQVEGVMELFF. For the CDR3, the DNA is TGTGCCAGCAGCGTTCAGGTAGAGGGTGTAATGGAACTGTTTTTT.

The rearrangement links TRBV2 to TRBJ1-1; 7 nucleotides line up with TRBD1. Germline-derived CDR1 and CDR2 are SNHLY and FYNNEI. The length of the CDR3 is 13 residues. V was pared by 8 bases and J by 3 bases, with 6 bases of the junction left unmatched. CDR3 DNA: TGTGCCAGCGTCCGACAGGGTCACACTGAAGCTTTCTTT. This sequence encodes CASVRQGHTEAFF.

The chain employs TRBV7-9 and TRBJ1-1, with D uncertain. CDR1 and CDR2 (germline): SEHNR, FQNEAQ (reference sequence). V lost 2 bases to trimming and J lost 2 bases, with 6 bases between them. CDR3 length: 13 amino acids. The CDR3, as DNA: TGTGCCAGCAGCTTATTCGGAAACACTGAAGCTTTCTTT. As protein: CASSLFGNTEAFF.

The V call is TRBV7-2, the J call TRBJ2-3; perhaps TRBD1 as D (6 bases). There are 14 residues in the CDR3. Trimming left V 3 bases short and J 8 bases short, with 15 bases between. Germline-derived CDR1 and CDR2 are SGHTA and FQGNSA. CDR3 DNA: TGTGCCAGCAGCTTGGGGCAGGGGAGTAGTACGCAGTATTTT. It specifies CASSLGQGSSTQYF. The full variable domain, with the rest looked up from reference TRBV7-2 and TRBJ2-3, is GAGVSQSPSNKVTEKGKDVELRCDPISGHTALYWYRQSLGQGLEFLIYFQGNSAPDKSGLPSDRFSAERTGGSVSTLTIQRTQQEDSAVYLCASSLGQGSSTQYFGPGTRLTVL.

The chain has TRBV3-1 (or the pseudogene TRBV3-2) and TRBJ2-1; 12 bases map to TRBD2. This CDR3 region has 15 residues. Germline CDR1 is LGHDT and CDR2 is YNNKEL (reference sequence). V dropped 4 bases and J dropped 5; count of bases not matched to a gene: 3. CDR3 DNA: TGTGCCAGCAGCCTGCGACTAGCGGGAGACAATGAGCAGTTCTTC. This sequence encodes CASSLRLAGDNEQFF.

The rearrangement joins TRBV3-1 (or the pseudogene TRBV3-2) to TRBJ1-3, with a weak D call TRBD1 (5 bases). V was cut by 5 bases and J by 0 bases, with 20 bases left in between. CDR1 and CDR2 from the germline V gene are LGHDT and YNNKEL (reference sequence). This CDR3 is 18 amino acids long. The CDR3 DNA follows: TGTGCCAGCAGCAGGGACGAGACGTGGTTACTCTCTGGAAACACCATATATTTT. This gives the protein CASSRDETWLLSGNTIYF.

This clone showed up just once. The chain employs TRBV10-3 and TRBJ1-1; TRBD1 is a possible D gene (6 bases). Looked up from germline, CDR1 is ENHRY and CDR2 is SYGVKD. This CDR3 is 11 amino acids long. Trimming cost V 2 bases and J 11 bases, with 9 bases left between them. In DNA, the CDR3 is TGTGCCATCAGTGAGGGCCAGGGGGCTTTCTTT. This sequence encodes CAISEGQGAFF.

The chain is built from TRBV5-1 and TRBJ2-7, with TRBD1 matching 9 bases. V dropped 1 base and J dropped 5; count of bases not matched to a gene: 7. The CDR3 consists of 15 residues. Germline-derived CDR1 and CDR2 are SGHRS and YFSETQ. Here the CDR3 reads CASSLSGQGFDEQYF. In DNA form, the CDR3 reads TGCGCCAGCAGCTTGTCCGGACAGGGGTTCGACGAGCAGTACTTC.

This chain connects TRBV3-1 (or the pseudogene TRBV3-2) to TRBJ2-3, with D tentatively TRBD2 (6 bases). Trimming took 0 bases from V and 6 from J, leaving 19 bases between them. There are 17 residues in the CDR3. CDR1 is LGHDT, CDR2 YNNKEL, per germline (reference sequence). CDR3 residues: CASSQDLRWGGVDTQYF. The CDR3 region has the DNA TGTGCCAGCAGCCAAGATTTAAGGTGGGGCGGGGTTGATACGCAGTATTTT.

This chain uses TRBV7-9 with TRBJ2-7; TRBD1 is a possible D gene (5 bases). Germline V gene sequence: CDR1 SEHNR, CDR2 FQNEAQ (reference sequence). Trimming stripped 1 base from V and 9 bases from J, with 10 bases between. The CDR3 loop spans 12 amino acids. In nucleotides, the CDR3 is TGTGCCAGCAGCTTAGAGGGGTTGGGGCAGTACTTC. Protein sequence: CASSLEGLGQYF. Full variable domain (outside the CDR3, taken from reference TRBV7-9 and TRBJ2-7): DTGVSQNPRHKITKRGQNVTFRCDPISEHNRLYWYRQTLGQGPEFLTYFQNEAQLEKSRLLSDRFSAERPKGSFSTLEIQRTEQGDSAMYLCASSLEGLGQYFGPGTRLTVT.

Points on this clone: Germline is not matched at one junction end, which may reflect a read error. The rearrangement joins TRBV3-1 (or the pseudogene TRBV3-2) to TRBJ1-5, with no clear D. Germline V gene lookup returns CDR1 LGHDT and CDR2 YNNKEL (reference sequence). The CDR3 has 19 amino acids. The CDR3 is CASCHPGKRTGPFNQPQHF. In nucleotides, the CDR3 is TGTGCCAGCTGCCACCCGGGAAAGAGGACGGGTCCCTTCAATCAGCCCCAGCATTTT.

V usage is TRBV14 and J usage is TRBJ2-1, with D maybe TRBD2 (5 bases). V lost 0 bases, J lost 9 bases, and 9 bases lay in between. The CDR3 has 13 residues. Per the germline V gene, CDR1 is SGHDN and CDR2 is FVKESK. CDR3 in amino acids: CASSQDLGGEQFF. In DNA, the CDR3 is TGTGCCAGCAGCCAAGATCTAGGAGGTGAGCAGTTCTTC.

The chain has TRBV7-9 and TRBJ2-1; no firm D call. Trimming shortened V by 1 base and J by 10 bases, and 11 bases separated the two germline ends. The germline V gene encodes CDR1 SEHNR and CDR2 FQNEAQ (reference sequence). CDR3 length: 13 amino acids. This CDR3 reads CASSLGTGREQFF. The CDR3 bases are TGTGCCAGCAGCTTAGGGACCGGACGCGAGCAGTTCTTC.

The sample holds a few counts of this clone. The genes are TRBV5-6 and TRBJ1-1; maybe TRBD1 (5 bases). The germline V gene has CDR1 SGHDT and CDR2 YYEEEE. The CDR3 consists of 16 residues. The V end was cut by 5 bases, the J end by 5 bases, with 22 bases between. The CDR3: CASRSGLRLDETEAFF. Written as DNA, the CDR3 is TGTGCCAGCAGGTCGGGGCTACGCCTTGATGAGACTGAAGCTTTCTTT.

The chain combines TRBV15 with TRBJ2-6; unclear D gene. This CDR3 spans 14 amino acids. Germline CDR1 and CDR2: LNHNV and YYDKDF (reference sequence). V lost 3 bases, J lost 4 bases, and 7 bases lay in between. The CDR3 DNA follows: TGTGCCACCAGCAGCCCGGTGGGGGCCAACGTCCTGACTTTC. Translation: CATSSPVGANVLTF.

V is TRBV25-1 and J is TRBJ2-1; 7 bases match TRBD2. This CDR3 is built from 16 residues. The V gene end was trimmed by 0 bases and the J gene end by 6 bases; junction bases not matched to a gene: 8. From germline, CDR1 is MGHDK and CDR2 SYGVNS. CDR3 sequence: CASSEYQGGVINEQFF. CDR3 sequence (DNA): TGTGCCAGCAGTGAATATCAGGGAGGGGTGATCAATGAGCAGTTCTTC.

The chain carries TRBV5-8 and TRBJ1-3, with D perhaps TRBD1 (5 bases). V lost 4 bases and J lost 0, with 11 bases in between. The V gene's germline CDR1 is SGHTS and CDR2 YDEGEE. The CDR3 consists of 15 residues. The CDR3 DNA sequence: TGTGCCAGCAGCCGCACAGGCATCTCTGGAAACACCATATATTTT. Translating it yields CASSRTGISGNTIYF.

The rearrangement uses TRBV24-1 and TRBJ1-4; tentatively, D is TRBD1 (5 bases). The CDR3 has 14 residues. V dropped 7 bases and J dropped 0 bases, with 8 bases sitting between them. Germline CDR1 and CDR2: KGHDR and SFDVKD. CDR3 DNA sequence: TGTGCCACCAGCGACAGCGCAACTAATGAAAAACTGTTTTTT. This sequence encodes CATSDSATNEKLFF.

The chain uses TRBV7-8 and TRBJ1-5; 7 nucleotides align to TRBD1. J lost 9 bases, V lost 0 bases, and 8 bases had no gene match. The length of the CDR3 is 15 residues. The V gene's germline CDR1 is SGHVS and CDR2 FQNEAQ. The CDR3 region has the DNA TGTGCCAGCAGCTTAGCGGAGACAGGGTTCTGGCCCCAGCATTTT. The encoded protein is CASSLAETGFWPQHF. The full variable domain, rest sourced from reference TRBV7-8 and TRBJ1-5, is GAGVSQSPRYKVAKRGQDVALRCDPISGHVSLFWYQQALGQGPEFLTYFQNEAQLDKSGLPSDRFFAERPEGSVSTLKIQRTQQEDSAVYLCASSLAETGFWPQHFGDGTRLSIL.

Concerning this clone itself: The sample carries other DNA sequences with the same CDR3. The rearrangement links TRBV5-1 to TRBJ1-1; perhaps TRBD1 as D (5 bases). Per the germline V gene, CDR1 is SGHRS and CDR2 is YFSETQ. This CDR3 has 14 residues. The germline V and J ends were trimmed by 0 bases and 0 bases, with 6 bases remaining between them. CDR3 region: CASSLGQMNTEAFF. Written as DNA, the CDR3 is TGCGCCAGCAGCTTGGGACAGATGAACACTGAAGCTTTCTTT.

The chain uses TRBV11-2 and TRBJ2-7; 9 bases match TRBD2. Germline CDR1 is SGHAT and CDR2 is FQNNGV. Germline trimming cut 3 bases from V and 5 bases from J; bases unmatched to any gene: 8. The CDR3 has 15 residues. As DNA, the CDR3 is TGTGCCAGCAGCTTGATGCGGGGGGGCCCACACGAGCAGTACTTC. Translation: CASSLMRGGPHEQYF.

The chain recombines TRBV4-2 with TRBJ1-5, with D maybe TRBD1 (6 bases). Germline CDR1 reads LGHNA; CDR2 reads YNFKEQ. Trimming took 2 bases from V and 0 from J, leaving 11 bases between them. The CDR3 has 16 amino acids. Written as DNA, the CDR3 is TGTGCCAGCAGCCAAAAGGGGGGGGATAGCAATCAGCCCCAGCATTTT. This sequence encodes CASSQKGGDSNQPQHF.

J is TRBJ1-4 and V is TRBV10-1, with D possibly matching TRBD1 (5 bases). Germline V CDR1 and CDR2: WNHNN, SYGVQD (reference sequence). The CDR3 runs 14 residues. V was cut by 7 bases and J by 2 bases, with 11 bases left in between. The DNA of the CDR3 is TGCGCCAGCACCCTCGGGGGGACTAATGAAAAACTGTTTTTT. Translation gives CASTLGGTNEKLFF.